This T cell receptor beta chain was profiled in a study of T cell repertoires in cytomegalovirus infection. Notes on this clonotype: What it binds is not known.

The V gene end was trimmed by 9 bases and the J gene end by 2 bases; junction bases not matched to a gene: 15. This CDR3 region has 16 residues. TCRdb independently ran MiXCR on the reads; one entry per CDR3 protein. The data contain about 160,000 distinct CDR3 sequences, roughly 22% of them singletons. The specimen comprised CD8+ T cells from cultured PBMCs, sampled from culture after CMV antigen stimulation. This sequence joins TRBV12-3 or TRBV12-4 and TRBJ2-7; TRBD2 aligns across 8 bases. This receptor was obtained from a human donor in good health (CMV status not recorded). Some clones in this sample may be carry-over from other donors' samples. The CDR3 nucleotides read TGTGCCAGTTGTCGGGGGGGGAGTCCAGGGGCCTACGAGCAGTACTTC. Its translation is CASCRGGSPGAYEQYF.